One and the same sample provided the 14 T cell receptor beta chains below, sequenced in a study of PD-L1 blockade in urothelial cancer. TCRdb's copy holds only in-frame clones and misses some; the assay was immunoSEQ multiplex PCR. The sample lists tens of thousands of clones, approximately 81% occurring once. The input for sequencing was PBMCs, taken around atezolizumab (anti-PD-L1) treatment. These receptors were collected from a man aged 65 to 85 with urothelial cancer.

The rearrangement links TRBV28 to TRBJ2-5; D possibly corresponds to TRBD1 (5 bases). The CDR3 has 15 amino acids. In germline, CDR1 is MDHEN, CDR2 SYDVKM. Trimming shortened V by 6 bases and J by 2 bases, and 16 bases separated the two germline ends. CDR3 DNA sequence: TGTGCCAGCAGCTTACCCGGGCAGGGTCAAGAGACCCAGTACTTC. It encodes CASSLPGQGQETQYF.

The CDR3 DNA sequence: TGTGCCAGCACGATATCGGCAGGGATGAACACTGAAGCTTTCTTT. This translates into CASTISAGMNTEAFF. This chain connects TRBV6-1 to TRBJ1-1; D is perhaps TRBD1 (5 bases). CDR1 and CDR2 from the germline V gene are MNHNS and SASEGT. The CDR3 totals 15 residues. V shed 7 bases and J shed 0 bases, with 15 bases lying between them.

The chain has TRBV6-1 and TRBJ2-3; tentatively, D is TRBD2 (5 bases). The CDR3 consists of 16 residues. Trimming removed 1 base at V and 2 bases at J, with 13 bases between. Looked up from germline, CDR1 is MNHNS and CDR2 is SASEGT. The CDR3 nucleotides read TGTGCCAGCAGTGAAGGCCTAGCCAAGAACACAGATACGCAGTATTTT. This translates into CASSEGLAKNTDTQYF.

The CDR3 DNA reads TGTGCCAGCAGATTCCGGGACAGGGATGAAAAACTGTTTTTT. It translates to CASRFRDRDEKLFF. The rearrangement uses TRBV2 and TRBJ1-4; 9 bases are a match to TRBD1. V lost 6 bases to trimming and J lost 6 bases; unmatched junction nucleotides: 5. This CDR3 is 14 amino acids long. Germline CDR1 and CDR2: SNHLY and FYNNEI.

This chain uses TRBV5-5 with TRBJ2-7, with 11 bases that match TRBD2. Unmatched junction bases numbered 9, after V lost 6 bases and J lost 4 bases. CDR1 is SGHKS, CDR2 YYEKEE, per germline (reference sequence). The length of the CDR3 is 15 residues. In DNA, the CDR3 is TGTGCCAGCACCTGGTCGGGGACTAGCGGTTACGAGCAGTACTTC. Translating it yields CASTWSGTSGYEQYF. The full variable domain, completed using reference TRBV5-5 and TRBJ2-7, is DAGVTQSPTHLIKTRGQQVTLRCSPISGHKSVSWYQQVLGQGPQFIFQYYEKEERGRGNFPDRFSARQFPNYSSELNVNALLLGDSALYLCASTWSGTSGYEQYFGPGTRLTVT.

CDR3 sequence (DNA): TGTGCCAGCAGTTCACAGGGGGCAAGGGGCTACACCTTC. Its protein product is CASSSQGARGYTF. The V call is TRBV27, the J call TRBJ1-2, with 9 bases that match TRBD1. CDR1 is MNHEY and CDR2 is SMNVEV in the germline V gene (reference sequence). The CDR3 length is 13 residues. Trimming cost V 4 bases and J 8 bases; bases outside gene matches: 5.

This chain uses TRBV28 with TRBJ1-2; 10 bases agree with TRBD1. There are 14 residues in the CDR3. Trimming took 6 bases from V and 4 from J; bases not matched to a gene: 5. CDR1 is MDHEN, CDR2 SYDVKM, per germline. CDR3 nucleotide sequence: TGTGCCAGCAGCCCCGGGACAGGGGTCTATGGCTACACCTTC. Its translation: CASSPGTGVYGYTF.

J is TRBJ1-5 and V is TRBV19, with TRBD1 matching 11 bases. V lost 6 bases, J lost 7 bases, and 11 bases stayed unmatched. The CDR3 is made up of 16 amino acids. Germline V CDR1 and CDR2: LNHDA, SQIVND (reference sequence). The CDR3 bases are TGTGCCAGTAGCCCCGCGGACAGGGGGCTTTCCCAGCCCCAGCATTTT. Protein sequence: CASSPADRGLSQPQHF.

The chain joins TRBV6-1 to TRBJ2-6, with TRBD2 matching over 13 bases. J was trimmed by 8 bases and V by 2 bases; bases with no gene match: 12. This CDR3 comprises 19 residues. Looked up from germline, CDR1 is MNHNS and CDR2 is SASEGT. The CDR3 sequence is CASSETGTSGTLPSNVLTF. The CDR3 nucleotides are TGTGCCAGCAGTGAAACCGGGACTAGCGGGACCCTTCCTTCCAACGTCCTGACTTTC.

This clone has a single count. The chain recombines TRBV5-1 with TRBJ2-7, with TRBD2 identical over 12 bases. This CDR3 contains 18 residues. Unmatched junction bases numbered 14, after V lost 0 bases and J lost 7 bases. Germline V CDR1 and CDR2: SGHRS, YFSETQ. CDR3 loop: CASSLAASGRVDSREQYF. CDR3 in DNA: TGCGCCAGCAGCTTGGCTGCTAGCGGGAGGGTGGATTCGAGGGAGCAGTACTTC.

CDR3 residues: CASSTGGASGANVLTF. In nucleotides, the CDR3 is TGTGCCAGCAGCACTGGGGGGGCGTCTGGGGCCAACGTCCTGACTTTC. V gene TRBV7-9 combines with J gene TRBJ2-6; TRBD2 is a possible D gene (7 bases). V gave up 5 bases and J gave up 1 base, with 12 bases separating them. CDR3 size: 16 residues. CDR1 SEHNR and CDR2 FQNEAQ come from the germline V gene (reference sequence).

The CDR3 sequence is CASSFPSSYEQYF. The CDR3 nucleotides are TGTGCCAGCAGTTTCCCTAGCTCCTACGAGCAGTACTTC. V and J are TRBV27 and TRBJ2-7; D call uncertain. The CDR3 extends over 13 amino acids. Trimming left V 3 bases short and J 0 bases short, with 6 bases between. The V gene's germline CDR1 is MNHEY and CDR2 SMNVEV (reference sequence).

The V and J genes are TRBV4-1 and TRBJ1-4; D unresolved. V lost 2 bases, J lost 8 bases, and 12 bases lay in between. Germline V gives CDR1 MGHRA, CDR2 YSYEKL. The CDR3 totals 14 residues. This CDR3 reads CASSQITAWEKLFF. As DNA, the CDR3 is TGCGCCAGCAGCCAAATCACAGCATGGGAAAAACTGTTTTTT.

The rearrangement uses TRBV5-8 and TRBJ2-7; D not certain. The CDR3 runs to 16 residues. Trimming cost V 4 bases and J 1 base, with 18 bases left between them. Germline-derived CDR1 and CDR2 are SGHTS and YDEGEE. CDR3 sequence (DNA): TGTGCCAGCAGCCTGGGGTTCGTGCCCAGGTCCTACGAGCAGTACTTC. Encoded protein: CASSLGFVPRSYEQYF.